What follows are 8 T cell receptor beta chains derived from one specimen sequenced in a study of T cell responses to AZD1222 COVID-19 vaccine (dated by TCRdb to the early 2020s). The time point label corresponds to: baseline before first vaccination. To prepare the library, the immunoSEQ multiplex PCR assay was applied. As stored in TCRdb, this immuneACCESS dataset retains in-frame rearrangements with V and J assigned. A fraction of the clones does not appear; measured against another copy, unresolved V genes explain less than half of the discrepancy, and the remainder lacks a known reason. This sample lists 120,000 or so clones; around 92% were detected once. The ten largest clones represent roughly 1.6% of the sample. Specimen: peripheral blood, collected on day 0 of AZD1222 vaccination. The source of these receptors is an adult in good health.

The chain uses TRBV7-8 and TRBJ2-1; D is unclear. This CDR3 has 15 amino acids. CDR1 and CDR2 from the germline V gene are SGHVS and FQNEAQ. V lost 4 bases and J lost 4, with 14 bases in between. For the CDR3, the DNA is TGTGCCAGCAGCTCCCTCGGCGATGGGTACAATGAGCAGTTCTTC. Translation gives CASSSLGDGYNEQFF. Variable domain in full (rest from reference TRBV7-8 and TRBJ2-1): GAGVSQSPRYKVAKRGQDVALRCDPISGHVSLFWYQQALGQGPEFLTYFQNEAQLDKSGLPSDRFFAERPEGSVSTLKIQRTQQEDSAVYLCASSSLGDGYNEQFFGPGTRLTVL.

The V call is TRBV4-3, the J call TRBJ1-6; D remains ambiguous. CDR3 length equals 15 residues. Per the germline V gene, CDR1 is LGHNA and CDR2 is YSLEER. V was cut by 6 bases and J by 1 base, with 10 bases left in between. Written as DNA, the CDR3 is TGCGCCAGCAGTAGCGGTTCGTCCTATAATTCACCCCTCCACTTT. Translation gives CASSSGSSYNSPLHF.

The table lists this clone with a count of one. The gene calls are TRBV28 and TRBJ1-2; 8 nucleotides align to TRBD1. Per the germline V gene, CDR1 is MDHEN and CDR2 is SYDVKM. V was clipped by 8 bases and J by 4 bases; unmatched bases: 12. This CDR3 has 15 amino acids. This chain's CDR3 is CASSVPGGELYGYTF. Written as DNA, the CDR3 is TGTGCCAGCTCCGTACCAGGGGGCGAACTCTATGGCTACACCTTC.

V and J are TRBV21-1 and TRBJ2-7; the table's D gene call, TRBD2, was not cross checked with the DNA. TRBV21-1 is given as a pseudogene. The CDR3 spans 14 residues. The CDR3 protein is CASVLAACCYEQYF. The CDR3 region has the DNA TGTGCCAGCGTACTAGCGGCTTGTTGCTACGAGCAGTACTTC.

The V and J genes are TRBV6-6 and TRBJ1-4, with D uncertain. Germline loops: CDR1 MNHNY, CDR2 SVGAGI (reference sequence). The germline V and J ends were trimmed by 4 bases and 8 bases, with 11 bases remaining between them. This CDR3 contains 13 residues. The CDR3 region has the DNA TGTGCCAGCAGTTCCGACCCGAGAGAAAAACTGTTTTTT. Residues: CASSSDPREKLFF.

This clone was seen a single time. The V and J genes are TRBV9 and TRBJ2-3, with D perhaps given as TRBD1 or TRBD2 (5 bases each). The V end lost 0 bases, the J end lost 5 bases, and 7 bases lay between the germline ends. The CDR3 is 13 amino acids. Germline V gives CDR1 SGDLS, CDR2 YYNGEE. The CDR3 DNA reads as TGTGCCAGCAGCGTAGCGAGGGGAGATACGCAGTATTTT. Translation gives CASSVARGDTQYF.

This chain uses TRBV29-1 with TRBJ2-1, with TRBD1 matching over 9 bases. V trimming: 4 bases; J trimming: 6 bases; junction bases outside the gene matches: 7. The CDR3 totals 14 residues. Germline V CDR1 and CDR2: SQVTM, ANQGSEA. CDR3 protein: CSVVGGQGINEQFF. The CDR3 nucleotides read TGCAGCGTTGTGGGGGGACAGGGAATCAATGAGCAGTTCTTC.

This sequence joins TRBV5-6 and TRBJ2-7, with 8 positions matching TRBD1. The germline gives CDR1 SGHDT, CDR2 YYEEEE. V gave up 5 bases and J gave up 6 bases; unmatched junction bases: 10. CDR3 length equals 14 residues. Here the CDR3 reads CASRDFGTGTEQYF. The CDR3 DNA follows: TGTGCCAGCAGGGACTTTGGGACAGGTACCGAGCAGTACTTC.